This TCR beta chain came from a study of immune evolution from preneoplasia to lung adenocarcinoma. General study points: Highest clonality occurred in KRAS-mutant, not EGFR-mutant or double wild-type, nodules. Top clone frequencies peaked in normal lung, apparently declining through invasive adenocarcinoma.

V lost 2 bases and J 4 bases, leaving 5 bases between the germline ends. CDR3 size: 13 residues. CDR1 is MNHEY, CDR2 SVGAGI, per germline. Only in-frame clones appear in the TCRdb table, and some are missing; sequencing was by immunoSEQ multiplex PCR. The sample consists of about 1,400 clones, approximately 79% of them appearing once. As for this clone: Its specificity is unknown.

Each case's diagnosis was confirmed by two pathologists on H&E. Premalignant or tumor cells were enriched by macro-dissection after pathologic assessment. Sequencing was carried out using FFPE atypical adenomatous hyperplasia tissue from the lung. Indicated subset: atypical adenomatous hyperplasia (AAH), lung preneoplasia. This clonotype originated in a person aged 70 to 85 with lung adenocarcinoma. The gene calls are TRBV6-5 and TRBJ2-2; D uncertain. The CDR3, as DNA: TGTGCCAGCAGTTACGACGTCACCGGGGAGCTGTTTTTT. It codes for CASSYDVTGELFF.